Included here is one TCR beta chain sequence, with context. Its antigen is currently unknown. The sample is drawn from a study of OX40 agonist ivuxolimab in advanced cancers. Points from the study as a whole: Dose levels from 0.1 to 3.0 mg/kg saw CD4+ and CD8+ blood T cells expand clonally by week 6.

Produced via immunoSEQ multiplex PCR; TCRdb's table is partial and in-frame only. The sample contains approximately 77,000 clones, under 95% of which appear only once. Samples were taken at baseline and on day 1 of cycles 4 and 7. This specimen consisted of CD4+ or CD8+ T cells sorted from blood, obtained in a trial of the OX40 agonist ivuxolimab. This clonotype was obtained from an adult with an advanced solid tumor such as melanoma, head and neck, liver or kidney cancer.

DNA of the CDR3: TGTGCCAGTAGTCGGCGGGGCTCCTACAATGAGCAGTTCTTC. It encodes CASSRRGSYNEQFF. The V gene is TRBV19, the J gene TRBJ2-1, with a possible D match to TRBD2 (6 bases). The CDR3 is 14 amino acids. Germline loops: CDR1 LNHDA, CDR2 SQIVND (reference sequence). Trimming removed 5 bases at V and 0 bases at J, with 8 bases between.